Each of the 12 T cell receptor beta chains below was sequenced from the same sample in a study of blood T cell repertoires in COVID-19. Libraries were prepared by immunoSEQ multiplex PCR; TCRdb keeps only in-frame clonotypes and omits some of them. The repertoire holds approximately 440,000 clones, with roughly 91% as singletons. The sample consisted of PBMCs or T cells enriched from blood (not recorded which). Receptor source: a man younger than 30 who had recovered from COVID-19.

The chain joins TRBV9 to TRBJ2-5; 7 bases match TRBD1. Unmatched junction bases numbered 7, after V lost 0 bases and J lost 2 bases. The CDR3 totals 16 residues. Germline-derived CDR1 and CDR2 are SGDLS and YYNGEE. The CDR3 protein is CASSVATGPGQETQYF. In DNA form, the CDR3 reads TGTGCCAGCAGCGTAGCGACAGGGCCAGGGCAAGAGACCCAGTACTTC. Looking up the rest from reference TRBV9 and TRBJ2-5 gives the full variable domain: DSGVTQTPKHLITATGQRVTLRCSPRSGDLSVYWYQQSLDQGLQFLIQYYNGEERAKGNILERFSAQQFPDLHSELNLSSLELGDSALYFCASSVATGPGQETQYFGPGTRLLVL.

On this clone: This same CDR3 is encoded by further DNA sequences in the sample. V usage is TRBV2 and J usage is TRBJ1-2; 7 nucleotides align to TRBD1. The germline V gene has CDR1 SNHLY and CDR2 FYNNEI. Losses at the gene ends were 3 bases for V and 3 bases for J; bases not matched to a gene: 4. CDR3 length: 14 residues. CDR3 DNA: TGTGCCAGCAGTGACGAGGGGGCTTACTATGGCTACACCTTC. It yields the protein CASSDEGAYYGYTF.

The V and J genes are TRBV7-8 and TRBJ2-5, with 8 bases fitting TRBD2. The CDR3 spans 11 residues. Germline CDR1 and CDR2: SGHVS and FQNEAQ. Losses at the gene ends were 5 bases for V and 10 bases for J; bases not matched to a gene: 3. CDR3: CASSPGLVQYF. The CDR3 nucleotides are TGTGCCAGCAGCCCGGGACTAGTCCAGTACTTC.

V usage is TRBV2 and J usage is TRBJ2-3; tentatively, D is TRBD2 (5 bases). From germline, CDR1 is SNHLY and CDR2 FYNNEI. The CDR3 is made up of 14 amino acids. Trimming removed 7 bases at V and 1 base at J, with 12 bases between. DNA of the CDR3: TGTGCCAGCATGGAGGTCCCTGGCACAGATACGCAGTATTTT. Protein: CASMEVPGTDTQYF.

The count of this clone is one. At one end the junction does not follow the germline gene, possibly because of a read error. The chain uses TRBV25-1 and TRBJ1-1; 7 bases are a match to TRBD1. Per germline, CDR1 MGHDK and CDR2 SYGVNS. The CDR3 has 15 residues. CDR3 in amino acids: CASSAPGQRNAEAFF. The CDR3 DNA follows: TGTGCCAGCAGTGCCCCGGGACAGAGGAACGCTGAAGCTTTCTTT.

The rearrangement joins TRBV28 to TRBJ1-2, with TRBD1 identical over 9 bases. CDR3 length equals 13 residues. Germline loops: CDR1 MDHEN, CDR2 SYDVKM. The CDR3 sequence is CAAQEGTGFGYTF. The CDR3 DNA reads TGTGCGGCACAGGAAGGGACAGGGTTTGGCTACACCTTC.

The chain employs TRBV10-1 and TRBJ2-3, with TRBD2 matching over 8 bases. V was clipped by 6 bases and J by 2 bases; unmatched bases: 16. This CDR3 region has 18 residues. The germline V gene encodes CDR1 WNHNN and CDR2 SYGVQD (reference sequence). CDR3 bases: TGCGCCAGCAGCGATTCGAGGCTAGCGGGCGAACTCACAGATACGCAGTATTTT. Residues: CASSDSRLAGELTDTQYF.

This clone is a singleton in its sample. The J gene is TRBJ1-2, the V gene TRBV5-5; 7 bases fit TRBD1. V shed 4 bases, J shed 4 bases, and the junction held 10 bases outside the gene matches. CDR3 length: 15 amino acids. Germline values: CDR1 SGHKS, CDR2 YYEKEE (reference sequence). CDR3 coding DNA: TGTGCCAGCAGCCAAGGACAGGACCGATTCTATGGCTACACCTTC. Encoded protein: CASSQGQDRFYGYTF.

The V gene is TRBV11-2, the J gene TRBJ1-2, with 7 bases that match TRBD1. Per the germline V gene, CDR1 is SGHAT and CDR2 is FQNNGV. The CDR3 spans 14 residues. J lost 4 bases, V lost 4 bases, and 6 bases had no gene match. CDR3 sequence (DNA): TGTGCCAGCAGCTCAGTGACAGGGCGCTATGGCTACACCTTC. This gives the protein CASSSVTGRYGYTF.

V usage is TRBV29-1 and J usage is TRBJ1-1, with D hard to call. The CDR3 is made up of 11 amino acids. V was pared by 3 bases and J by 3 bases, with 5 bases between. Germline V gives CDR1 SQVTM, CDR2 ANQGSEA. In nucleotides, the CDR3 is TGCAGCGTTGAGTCGTACACTGAAGCTTTCTTT. Encoded protein: CSVESYTEAFF. The variable domain in full, completed from reference TRBV29-1 and TRBJ1-1, reads SAVISQKPSRDICQRGTSLTIQCQVDSQVTMMFWYRQQPGQSLTLIATANQGSEATYESGFVIDKFPISRPNLTFSTLTVSNMSPEDSSIYLCSVESYTEAFFGQGTRLTVV.

This chain joins TRBV7-2 and TRBJ1-2, with D perhaps TRBD1 (6 bases). V was shortened by 0 bases and J by 7 bases, with 15 bases between the two germline ends. CDR1 is SGHTA, CDR2 FQGNSA, per germline. This CDR3 has 15 residues. The CDR3, as DNA: TGTGCCAGCAGCTTAGCGCTCCAGGGGACGGGTGGCTACACCTTC. Translating gives CASSLALQGTGGYTF.

The chain uses TRBV27 and TRBJ2-7; D is possibly TRBD1 (5 bases). V was trimmed by 2 bases and J by 3 bases, leaving 8 bases between them. CDR1 is MNHEY and CDR2 is SMNVEV in the germline V gene (reference sequence). The CDR3 totals 13 residues. The CDR3 is CASSLRDSYEQYF. The CDR3 DNA sequence: TGTGCCAGCAGTTTACGTGACAGCTACGAGCAGTACTTC.